Included here is one T cell receptor beta chain sequence, with context. There are a few counts of this clone. It lacks a known antigen. Base qualities are not at hand, and no much larger clone is one base apart. Its CDR3 holds 16 amino acids, cysteine through phenylalanine. CDR3 DNA is the only sequence kept; it has 48 bases, read in frame from the first base. V loses 1 base, J loses 4 bases, and the germline ends lie 19 bases apart. CDR1 is given as GTSNPN and CDR2 as SVGIG, both from the germline V gene (reference sequence). The sample belongs to a study of TIL therapy for anti-PD-1-resistant metastatic lung cancer (dated by TCRdb to the early 2020s). Background on the whole study: Enrolled patients had a median age of around 49 years (range about 38-85) and a median tumor PD-L1 proportion score of 6%. Most of the cohort had lung adenocarcinoma, including a handful of EGFR-mutant tumors and two ALK-rearranged tumors, and half of the patients were either current or former smokers. Across the cohort, whole-exome sequencing showed a median non-synonymous tumor mutation burden of roughly 1.5 mutations per megabase. T cell receptor beta sequencing of tumor and peripheral blood was used to follow clonotypes across the tumor, the expanded TIL product and serial blood samples.

Overall results and qualifications from the work: Clonal turnover during TIL culture was high, and many clones enriched in the product were not detected in the baseline tumor, suggesting clonal contraction rather than faithful expansion. Compared with baseline intratumoral T cells, expanded TIL cultures were more clonal and less diverse (median clonality roughly 6% vs 31%, p < 0.0001). The study protocol defined all tumor marker inferences as exploratory. Because the cohort was highly selected, with more treatment-naive, never-smoker and oncogene-addicted patients than is typical, generalizability is limited.

The time point label corresponds to: pre-treatment sample, taken before nivolumab and TIL therapy. Baseline tumor samples were excised metastases, mostly pleural nodules or supraclavicular lymph nodes, from the same resection used to grow TIL. Tumors were collected before any PD-1/PD-L1 blockade, after which patients were given nivolumab, and patients who progressed were given lymphodepletion, an infusion of expanded TIL and IL-2. A phase I trial run at two centers enrolled adults with stage 4 NSCLC between 2017 and 2020. The samples were drawn from an open-label, single-arm phase I trial testing tumor-infiltrating lymphocyte therapy combined with nivolumab in advanced non-small cell lung cancer. Portions of each resected tumor were snap-frozen in liquid nitrogen and were stored at -80 degrees C. Tumor regions of interest were selected on H&E sections using laser-capture macrodissection, ground into around 15 mg aliquots, and extracted using Qiagen Allprep kits.

Using bias-controlled multiplex PCR with the immunoSEQ v3 hsTCRB kit, the TCR beta CDR3 regions were amplified from genomic DNA. An Illumina NextSeq 500 was used to sequence the TCR libraries, reaching around 1.8 million read pairs at survey level or about 4.5-6.5 million at deep level. Per the authors' processing: Clonality was reported by immunoSEQ Analyzer software, which also assigned V, D and J genes and filtered out non-productive sequences. Repertoires of infused TIL and blood were compared using productive Simpson clonality and the Morisita overlap index of productive TRB rearrangements. Here the immuneACCESS table is served through TCRdb, limited to in-frame sequences with V and J called. Missing clones are a known gap in these copies; in checked studies unresolved V genes cover under half, and the rest lacks a known reason. V and J calls and clone size come straight from that table; D and trimming were deduced from the DNA. This sample comprises more than 20,000 clones, approximately 77% of them detected only once. 7% to 9% of the sample belongs to the ten largest clones.

This clonotype was obtained from a person aged 25 to 85 with non-small cell lung cancer. The chain is assembled from TRBV30 and TRBJ1-2; no confident D gene assignment can be made. The sample here was tumor tissue, taken at baseline. The CDR3: CAWSEPGGGILYGYTF. The DNA reads as follows: TGTGCCTGGAGTGAACCCGGAGGAGGAATCCTCTATGGCTACACCTTC.